The T cell receptor (beta chain) under discussion was sequenced for a study of a mutant IDH1 vaccine in newly diagnosed glioma. Study-level information: Following radiotherapy alone, or alongside temozolomide cycles, vaccination was started after an interval of 4-6 weeks.

Method: immunoSEQ multiplex PCR; TCRdb's copy keeps in-frame clones and lacks some. The sample includes tens of thousands of clones, roughly 80% seen only once; the top ten take approximately 18%. Specified time point: week 47, end of study. One vaccine dose held 300 ug of mutant IDH1 20-mer peptide and came with topical imiquimod. Details on this clone: The antigen is unknown.

There are 15 residues in the CDR3. V lost 3 bases and J lost 6, with 12 bases in between. The germline V gene encodes CDR1 SGHTA and CDR2 FQGNSA. The V call is TRBV7-2, the J call TRBJ1-6; no clear D. Material: PBMCs, obtained from a glioma patient whose treatment included an IDH1 peptide vaccine. This TCR came from a man in his late teens or twenties with glioma. Some clones in this sample may be carry-over from other donors' samples. CDR3 bases: TGTGCCAGCAGCTTTGTACAAACGGGTAATTCACCCCTCCACTTT. Amino acid sequence: CASSFVQTGNSPLHF. Full variable domain (outside the CDR3, taken from reference TRBV7-2 and TRBJ1-6): GAGVSQSPSNKVTEKGKDVELRCDPISGHTALYWYRQSLGQGLEFLIYFQGNSAPDKSGLPSDRFSAERTGGSVSTLTIQRTQQEDSAVYLCASSFVQTGNSPLHFGNGTRLTVT.